Below, one T cell receptor beta chain is given with its context. This clone was picked up one time. It has no known antigen specificity. Qualities for individual bases were not recorded, and no much larger clone is one base off. The trial excluded patients who had a history of autoimmune disease or were on systemic immunosuppression. Peripheral blood for TCR sequencing was collected from all dose cohorts at baseline, on cycle 4 day 1, and on cycle 7 day 1. The samples were drawn from a first-in-human, open-label, multicenter phase I dose-escalation trial of ivuxolimab. Adults with locally advanced or metastatic head and neck squamous cell, hepatocellular, melanoma or renal cell carcinoma were enrolled in the trial. Before TCR sequencing, CD4+ and CD8+ T cells were separately sorted from peripheral blood. Genomic DNA was isolated from the sorted cells so that the TCRbeta CDR3 region could be sequenced. The immunoSEQ Assay was used for sequencing of TCRbeta CDR3 regions. This immuneACCESS table, as held by TCRdb, lists in-frame sequences with V and J called but not all clones. Of the missing ones, under half trace to an unresolved V gene in checked studies; the others have no known cause. This sample is represented by 28,000 or so clones; roughly nine tenths of them were singletons. Jointly, the top ten make up 35% to 40% of the sample.

The sample originates from a study of OX40 agonist ivuxolimab in advanced cancers. For the wider study: Ivuxolimab was a fully human IgG2 agonistic monoclonal antibody targeting the costimulatory receptor OX40 (CD134). Among the roughly 50 dose-escalation patients, around 19 had hepatocellular carcinoma, around 15 melanoma, 9 renal cell carcinoma and 9 head and neck cancer. The purpose of peripheral TCRbeta sequencing was to test whether ivuxolimab changed TCR sequence diversity and led to clonal T-cell expansion. Intravenous ivuxolimab was administered to patients every 2 weeks at six dose levels: 0.01, 0.1, 0.3, 1.5, 3 and 10 mg/kg. The paper covers the monotherapy dose-escalation part of the phase I ivuxolimab trial, which included N = 52 patients. Patients were allowed to have had prior anti-PD-1, anti-PD-L1 or anti-CTLA-4 therapy, and approximately 40% of the dose-escalation patients had been treated with checkpoint inhibitors. In the dose-escalation cohort, around four fifths of patients were male, and the mean age was about 55 years, with a range of about 23 to 85. Partial responses were achieved by three dose-escalation patients, of whom one had hepatocellular carcinoma and two had cutaneous melanoma.

V ends up 5 bases short and J 9 bases short, with an unmatched junction base count of 9. Reading from cysteine to phenylalanine, the CDR3 counts 14 amino acids. The retained sequence is limited to the CDR3, 42 bases, with the frame set at the first base. CDR1 and CDR2, per the germline V gene, are SGHTA and FQGTGA. Results and caveats for the whole study, not just this receptor: Low levels of normalized T-cell clonal expansion were also shown by some nonresponding patients. In the 0.1-3.0 mg/kg groups, partial responders had among the lowest normalized peripheral clonal expansion, particularly in CD8+ T cells. The antigen specificity of the peripheral T cells that underwent clonal expansion was not determined. After ivuxolimab, expanded clones were on average more numerous among CD8+ T cells than among CD4+ T cells. Clonal expansion of both CD4+ and CD8+ blood T cells was observed from baseline to week 6 at doses 0.1 to 3.0 mg/kg.

The receptor chain draws on TRBV7-3 and TRBJ2-1; TRBD2 agrees with 8 junctional bases. The sequence came from an adult with an advanced solid tumor such as melanoma, head and neck, liver or kidney cancer. Sample: CD4+ or CD8+ T cells sorted from blood, taken in a trial of the OX40 agonist ivuxolimab. The CDR3 corresponds to CASSVSGSRSEQFF. The bases are TGTGCCAGCAGCGTCAGCGGGAGCCGGAGTGAGCAGTTCTTC.